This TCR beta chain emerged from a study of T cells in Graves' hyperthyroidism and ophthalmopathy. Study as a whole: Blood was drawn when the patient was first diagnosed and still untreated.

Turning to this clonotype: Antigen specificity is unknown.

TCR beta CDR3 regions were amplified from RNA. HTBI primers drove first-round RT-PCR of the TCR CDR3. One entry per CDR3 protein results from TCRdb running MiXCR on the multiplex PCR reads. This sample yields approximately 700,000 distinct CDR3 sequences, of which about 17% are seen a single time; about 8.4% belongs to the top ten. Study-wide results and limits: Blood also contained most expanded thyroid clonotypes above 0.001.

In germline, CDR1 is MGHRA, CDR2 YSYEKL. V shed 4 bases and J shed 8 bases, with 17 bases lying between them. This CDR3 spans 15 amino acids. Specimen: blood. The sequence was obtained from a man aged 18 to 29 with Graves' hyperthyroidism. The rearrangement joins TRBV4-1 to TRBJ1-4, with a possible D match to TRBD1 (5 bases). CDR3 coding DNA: TGCGCCAGCAGCCGACCGAGGGGCCTGAGGGAAAAACTGTTTTTT. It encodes CASSRPRGLREKLFF.